This T cell receptor (beta chain) was observed in a study of shared clonotypes between healthy human individuals. Overall study findings and caveats: Limitation of the genetic and exposure-history diversity represented came from the few donors.

Of note for this clone: What it binds is unknown.

CDR1 SGHKS and CDR2 YYEKEE come from the germline V gene (reference sequence). The CDR3 is made up of 13 amino acids. V dropped 0 bases and J dropped 5 bases, with 9 bases sitting between them. Genomic DNA (from each subset) was split evenly across several immunoSEQ plates. Measured with immunoSEQ multiplex PCR; TCRdb has only the in-frame clones, and not every one. The table includes 90,000 to 130,000 clones, about 71% detected once. V usage is TRBV5-5 and J usage is TRBJ2-7, with D unclear. This clonotype originated in a woman under 40 in good health. The sequencing input was memory CD8+ T cells sorted from blood. The subset is: CD45RO+ cells pooled with CCR7-negative TemRA cells. This CDR3 is CASSLGARNEQYF. The CDR3 bases are TGTGCCAGCAGCTTGGGGGCTAGGAACGAGCAGTACTTC.